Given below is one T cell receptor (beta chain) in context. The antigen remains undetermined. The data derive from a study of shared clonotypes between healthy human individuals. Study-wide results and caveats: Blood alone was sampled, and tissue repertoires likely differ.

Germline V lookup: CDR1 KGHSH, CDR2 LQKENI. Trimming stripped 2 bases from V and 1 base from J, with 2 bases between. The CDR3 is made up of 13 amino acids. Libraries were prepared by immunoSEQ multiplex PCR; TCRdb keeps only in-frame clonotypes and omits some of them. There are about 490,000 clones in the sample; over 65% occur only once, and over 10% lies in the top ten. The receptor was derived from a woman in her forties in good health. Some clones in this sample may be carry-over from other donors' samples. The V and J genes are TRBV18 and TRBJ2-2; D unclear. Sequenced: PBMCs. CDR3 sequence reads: CASSPGNTGELFF. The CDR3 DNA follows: TGTGCCAGCTCACCAGGGAACACCGGGGAGCTGTTTTTT.